This T cell receptor beta chain was retrieved from a study of T cells after yellow fever vaccination. CDR3 length equals 17 residues. Germline values: CDR1 SQVTM, CDR2 ANQGSEA. V was trimmed by 4 bases and J by 1 base, leaving 19 bases between them. TCR cDNA was made by 5'RACE template switching, adding a universal primer site and UMIs. From the 5' RACE reads, TCRdb called clonotypes with MiXCR, one entry per CDR3 protein. Seen here are roughly 500,000 distinct CDR3 sequences, about a fifth observed once, and the top ten hold around 15%. The origin of this receptor is a man in his thirties or forties who received the YFV17D yellow fever vaccine. The sample was PBMCs, taken 15 days after the yellow fever booster vaccination. The chain has TRBV29-1 and TRBJ2-2; D may be TRBD2 (6 bases). CDR3 bases: TGCAGCGTTGGAGTTAGCTTGAAGGAGGGGAACACCGGGGAGCTGTTTTTT. It specifies CSVGVSLKEGNTGELFF.